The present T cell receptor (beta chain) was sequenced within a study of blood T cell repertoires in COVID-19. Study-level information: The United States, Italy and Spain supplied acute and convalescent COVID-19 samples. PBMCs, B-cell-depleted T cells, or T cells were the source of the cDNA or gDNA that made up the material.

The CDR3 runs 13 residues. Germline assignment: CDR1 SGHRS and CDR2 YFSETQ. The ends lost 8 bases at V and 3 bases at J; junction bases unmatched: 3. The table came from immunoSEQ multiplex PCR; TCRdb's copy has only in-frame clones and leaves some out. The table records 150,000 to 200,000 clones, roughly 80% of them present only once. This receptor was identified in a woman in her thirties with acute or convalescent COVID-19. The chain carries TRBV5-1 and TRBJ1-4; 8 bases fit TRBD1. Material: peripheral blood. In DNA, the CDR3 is TGCGCCAGTCAACAGGGGGCTAATGAAAAACTGTTTTTT. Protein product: CASQQGANEKLFF.